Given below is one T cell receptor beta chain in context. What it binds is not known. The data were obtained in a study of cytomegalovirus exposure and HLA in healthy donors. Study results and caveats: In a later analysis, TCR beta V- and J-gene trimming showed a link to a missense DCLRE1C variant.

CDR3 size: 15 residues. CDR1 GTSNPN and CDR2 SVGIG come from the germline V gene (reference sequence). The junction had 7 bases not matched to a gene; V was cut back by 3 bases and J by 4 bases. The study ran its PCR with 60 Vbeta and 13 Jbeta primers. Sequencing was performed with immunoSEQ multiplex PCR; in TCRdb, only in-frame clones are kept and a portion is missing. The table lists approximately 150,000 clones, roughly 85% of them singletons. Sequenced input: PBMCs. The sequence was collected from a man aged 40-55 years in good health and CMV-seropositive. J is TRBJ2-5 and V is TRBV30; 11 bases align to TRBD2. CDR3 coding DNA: TGTGCCTGGAGCCGCCTCACTAGCGGGAGAGAGACCCAGTACTTC. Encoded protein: CAWSRLTSGRETQYF.